The clone carrying this TCR beta chain was seen a few times. Its antigen is as yet unknown. The sample comes from a study of T cell repertoires in cytomegalovirus infection. Study information: It was the public TCR beta signatures that indicated both CMV infection and matching HLA type.

CDR3 length equals 13 residues. The junction had 5 bases not matched to a gene; V was cut back by 6 bases and J by 7 bases. In TCRdb, the reads were re-called with MiXCR into one record per CDR3 protein. The table lists 510,000 or so distinct CDR3 sequences, around 27% of them singletons. Study outcomes and limitations: HLA-C-restricted CMV clonotypes gave the most frequent clonotype in two of eight donors.

J is TRBJ2-2 and V is TRBV12-3 or TRBV12-4; 7 positions match TRBD2. The source material was PBMCs. This TCR came from a human donor in good health (CMV status not recorded). Some clones in this sample may be carry-over from other donors' samples. CDR3 amino acids: CASRTWGGGELFF. In DNA form, the CDR3 reads TGTGCCAGCAGAACGTGGGGGGGCGGGGAGCTGTTTTTT.